These 25 T cell receptor beta chains share one sample of origin, sequenced in a study of blood T cell repertoires in COVID-19. Assay: immunoSEQ multiplex PCR; the TCRdb copy retains only in-frame clones and omits some. Of roughly 69,000 clones listed, approximately 78% are singletons. Sample: PBMCs or T cells enriched from blood (not recorded which). The receptor set was obtained from a woman in her thirties or forties with acute COVID-19.

This chain connects TRBV15 to TRBJ1-5; 7 nucleotides agree with TRBD1. Germline V gives CDR1 LNHNV, CDR2 YYDKDF (reference sequence). The CDR3 runs to 16 residues. V shed 5 bases, J shed 0 bases, and the junction held 7 bases outside the gene matches. The CDR3 DNA reads TGTGCCACCAGCGGACATGACAGGGATAGCAATCAGCCCCAGCATTTT. Its protein is CATSGHDRDSNQPQHF.

This chain uses TRBV6-1 with TRBJ1-1, with D possibly matching TRBD1 (6 bases). Between the trimmed V and J ends, which lost 1 base and 0 bases, there was a span of 9 bases. The germline gives CDR1 MNHNS, CDR2 SASEGT. CDR3 length: 15 residues. DNA for the CDR3: TGTGCCAGCAGTGAAGGGGCAGGGGTGAACACTGAAGCTTTCTTT. Protein sequence: CASSEGAGVNTEAFF.

V usage is TRBV19 and J usage is TRBJ1-5; 8 positions agree with TRBD1. The V gene end was trimmed by 2 bases and the J gene end by 8 bases; junction bases not matched to a gene: 5. The CDR3 length is 14 residues. Per germline, CDR1 LNHDA and CDR2 SQIVND (reference sequence). CDR3 in DNA: TGTGCCAGTAGTATACTCAGGGGGCGGAAGCCCCAGCATTTT. As protein: CASSILRGRKPQHF.

The chain carries TRBV12-3 or TRBV12-4 and TRBJ2-7; TRBD2 might be the D (5 bases). This CDR3 spans 13 amino acids. The V end was cut by 4 bases, the J end by 2 bases, with 9 bases between. In nucleotides, the CDR3 is TGTGCCAGCAGTTCTGGGAGAGCCTACGAGCAGTACGTC. Translation gives CASSSGRAYEQYV.

The CDR3 DNA reads as TGTGCCAGCAGATCGTGGGGGGCTAATGAAAAACTGTTTTTT. As protein: CASRSWGANEKLFF. This sequence joins TRBV5-4 and TRBJ1-4; possibly TRBD1 for D (5 bases). Germline loops: CDR1 SGHNT, CDR2 YYREEE (reference sequence). V was cut by 5 bases and J by 3 bases, with 11 bases left in between. The CDR3 has 14 residues.

This CDR3 reads CASLRDSSYNEQFF. Written as DNA, the CDR3 is TGCGCCAGCTTGAGGGACAGCTCCTACAATGAGCAGTTCTTC. The chain links TRBV5-1 to TRBJ2-1; 7 nucleotides line up with TRBD1. The CDR3 contains 14 residues. The germline V gene has CDR1 SGHRS and CDR2 YFSETQ. After removal of 7 bases from V and 0 bases from J, the junction contained 4 bases not matched to a gene.

This chain uses TRBV18 with TRBJ1-2; tentative D call: TRBD1 (6 bases). CDR3 length equals 17 residues. Trimming stripped 4 bases from V and 0 bases from J, with 18 bases between. Germline CDR1 reads KGHSH; CDR2 reads LQKENI. CDR3 loop: CASSRATGRGTNYGYTF. The CDR3 nucleotides are TGTGCCAGCTCACGGGCTACAGGGAGAGGTACTAACTATGGCTACACCTTC.

The chain is built from TRBV28 and TRBJ1-5, with TRBD1 matching over 7 bases. The CDR3 runs 15 residues. V dropped 3 bases and J dropped 5; count of bases not matched to a gene: 7. Germline V gene sequence: CDR1 MDHEN, CDR2 SYDVKM. CDR3 residues: CASSLIRGVDQPQHF. The DNA for the CDR3 is TGTGCCAGCAGTTTGATCAGGGGGGTCGATCAGCCCCAGCATTTT. The full variable domain, its missing parts supplied by reference TRBV28 and TRBJ1-5, is DVKVTQSSRYLVKRTGEKVFLECVQDMDHENMFWYRQDPGLGLRLIYFSYDVKMKEKGDIPEGYSVSREKKERFSLILESASTNQTSMYLCASSLIRGVDQPQHFGDGTRLSIL.

The chain combines TRBV28 with TRBJ1-6; no clear D gene. V lost 4 bases and J 8 bases, leaving 21 bases between the germline ends. CDR1 is MDHEN and CDR2 is SYDVKM in the germline V gene. The CDR3 extends over 17 amino acids. CDR3 amino acids: CASSSPPLAVSDSPLHF. CDR3 DNA: TGTGCCAGCAGTTCCCCCCCCCTGGCCGTATCTGATTCACCCCTCCACTTT.

This clone was recorded a few times. The same CDR3 also results from other DNA sequences found in this sample. V and J are TRBV19 and TRBJ2-1; 7 bases are a match to TRBD1. The germline V gene encodes CDR1 LNHDA and CDR2 SQIVND (reference sequence). Trimming at V came to 6 bases and at J to 0 bases, leaving 5 bases not matched to a gene. The CDR3 runs to 15 residues. CDR3 region: CASRMDRSSYNEQFF. Written as DNA, the CDR3 is TGTGCCAGTAGGATGGACAGGAGCTCCTACAATGAGCAGTTCTTC.

This chain uses TRBV19 with TRBJ1-1, with 8 bases matching TRBD1. The ends lost 3 bases at V and 0 bases at J; junction bases unmatched: 3. Germline lookup yields CDR1 LNHDA and CDR2 SQIVND (reference sequence). This CDR3 has 15 amino acids. CDR3 sequence: CASSIGQGLNTEAFF. In DNA, the CDR3 is TGTGCCAGTAGTATCGGACAGGGTCTGAACACTGAAGCTTTCTTT. Full variable domain (outside the CDR3, taken from reference TRBV19 and TRBJ1-1): DGGITQSPKYLFRKEGQNVTLSCEQNLNHDAMYWYRQDPGQGLRLIYYSQIVNDFQKGDIAEGYSVSREKKESFPLTVTSAQKNPTAFYLCASSIGQGLNTEAFFGQGTRLTVV.

This clone is labeled medium-sized. CDR3 sequence (DNA): TGTGCCAGCAGCCACCGGGACTTTAGCTCCTACGAGCAGTACTTC. Its protein is CASSHRDFSSYEQYF. The rearrangement uses TRBV3-1 (or the pseudogene TRBV3-2) and TRBJ2-7; maybe TRBD2 (6 bases). This CDR3 spans 15 amino acids. Germline V gives CDR1 LGHDT, CDR2 YNNKEL (reference sequence). V shed 3 bases and J shed 0 bases, with 12 bases lying between them.

The rearrangement links TRBV7-8 to TRBJ1-5, with 7 nucleotides matching TRBD1. Unmatched junction bases numbered 6, after V lost 8 bases and J lost 5 bases. Germline V gene data show CDR1 as SGHVS and CDR2 as FQNEAQ. This CDR3 is 13 amino acids long. CDR3 coding DNA: TGTGCCAGCTCAGGGGACAGTCATCAGCCCCAGCATTTT. Translation: CASSGDSHQPQHF.

The J gene is TRBJ1-3, the V gene TRBV18; 9 bases are a match to TRBD1. Per the germline V gene, CDR1 is KGHSH and CDR2 is LQKENI. This CDR3 spans 17 amino acids. V trimming: 2 bases; J trimming: 1 base; junction bases outside the gene matches: 6. The CDR3 spells CASSPFGTGISGNTIYF. The CDR3 DNA follows: TGTGCCAGCTCACCATTTGGGACAGGGATTTCTGGAAACACCATATATTTT.

The rearrangement uses TRBV5-1 and TRBJ2-1, with D perhaps TRBD2 (6 bases). This CDR3 is 14 amino acids long. V was shortened by 4 bases and J by 8 bases, with 16 bases between the two germline ends. In germline, CDR1 is SGHRS, CDR2 YFSETQ. The CDR3 region is CASSIPSAVYEQFF. The CDR3 DNA is TGCGCCAGCAGCATACCTAGCGCAGTCTATGAGCAGTTCTTC.

The CDR3 sequence: CASSEQGGGNEQFF. The CDR3 nucleotides read TGTGCCAGCAGTGAACAAGGGGGGGGCAATGAGCAGTTCTTC. The gene calls are TRBV6-4 and TRBJ2-1; perhaps TRBD2 as D (7 bases). The CDR3 has 14 residues. V was cut by 3 bases and J by 6 bases, with 12 bases left in between. The germline V gene encodes CDR1 MRHNA and CDR2 SNTAGT.

This chain connects TRBV19 to TRBJ2-4; TRBD1 matches at 7 bases. The CDR3 runs to 19 residues. Germline V gene data show CDR1 as LNHDA and CDR2 as SQIVND (reference sequence). J was trimmed by 0 bases and V by 2 bases; bases with no gene match: 13. CDR3 bases: TGTGCCAGTAGTATACGGTTGGCAGGGGGAATACTAGCCAAAAACATTCAGTACTTC. Translation gives CASSIRLAGGILAKNIQYF. The whole variable domain, filled in from reference TRBV19 and TRBJ2-4, reads DGGITQSPKYLFRKEGQNVTLSCEQNLNHDAMYWYRQDPGQGLRLIYYSQIVNDFQKGDIAEGYSVSREKKESFPLTVTSAQKNPTAFYLCASSIRLAGGILAKNIQYFGAGTRLSVL.

The V call is TRBV29-1, the J call TRBJ1-1; D is possibly TRBD1 (6 bases). Looked up from germline, CDR1 is SQVTM and CDR2 is ANQGSEA. V lost 7 bases, J lost 1 base, and 7 bases lay in between. This CDR3 region has 11 residues. CDR3 coding DNA: TGCAGCGGGACAGCGAACACTGAAGCTTTCTTT. Encoded protein: CSGTANTEAFF.

The chain uses TRBV5-8 and TRBJ1-5; D not resolved. The CDR3 totals 13 residues. V was cut by 1 base and J by 4 bases, with 6 bases left in between. Germline V gene data show CDR1 as SGHTS and CDR2 as YDEGEE. CDR3 DNA sequence: TGTGCCAGCAGCTTGTCCCCTAATCAGCCCCAGCATTTT. Translated, it gives CASSLSPNQPQHF.

The chain is built from TRBV28 and TRBJ1-1; 8 bases are a match to TRBD1. The germline V gene encodes CDR1 MDHEN and CDR2 SYDVKM. Germline trimming cut 7 bases from V and 7 bases from J; bases unmatched to any gene: 2. The CDR3 spans 11 residues. CDR3 DNA sequence: TGTGCCAGCACCGACAGGGGTGAAGCTTTCTTT. Protein: CASTDRGEAFF.

V and J are TRBV5-1 and TRBJ2-7, with 9 bases identical to TRBD1. Unmatched junction bases numbered 6, after V lost 0 bases and J lost 5 bases. Germline V gives CDR1 SGHRS, CDR2 YFSETQ. The CDR3 extends over 15 amino acids. In DNA form, the CDR3 reads TGCGCCAGCAGCTTGGAAGGGACAGGGTTAGACGAGCAGTACTTC. Its translation: CASSLEGTGLDEQYF.

The chain has TRBV27 and TRBJ2-7; D not resolved. CDR1 and CDR2 (germline): MNHEY, SMNVEV (reference sequence). The CDR3 runs 14 residues. Deletions cut 5 bases from V and 6 bases from J, with 17 bases between. The CDR3 loop reads CASSTRTELGEQYF. The CDR3 nucleotides read TGTGCCAGCAGTACCAGAACAGAGCTGGGCGAGCAGTACTTC.

This clone was picked up one time. V is TRBV27 and J is TRBJ2-6; D is undetermined. The germline V gene encodes CDR1 MNHEY and CDR2 SMNVEV (reference sequence). This CDR3 contains 15 residues. The V end lost 3 bases, the J end lost 0 bases, and 6 bases lay between the germline ends. CDR3 residues: CASSLSLSGANVLTF. The CDR3 bases are TGTGCCAGCAGTTTGTCTCTCTCTGGGGCCAACGTCCTGACTTTC. Complete variable domain (other parts from reference TRBV27 and TRBJ2-6): EAQVTQNPRYLITVTGKKLTVTCSQNMNHEYMSWYRQDPGLGLRQIYYSMNVEVTDKGDVPEGYKVSRKEKRNFPLILESPSPNQTSLYFCASSLSLSGANVLTFGAGSRLTVL.

This chain connects TRBV28 to TRBJ2-7; 8 bases are a match to TRBD2. The CDR3 loop spans 16 amino acids. V lost 5 bases to trimming and J lost 3 bases; unmatched junction nucleotides: 12. CDR1 MDHEN and CDR2 SYDVKM come from the germline V gene. In DNA form, the CDR3 reads TGTGCCAGCAGTACTTCTCTAGCGGGTGGCCTCTACGAGCAGTACTTC. Its protein product is CASSTSLAGGLYEQYF. The full variable domain, in which reference TRBV28 and TRBJ2-7 provide the parts outside the CDR3, is DVKVTQSSRYLVKRTGEKVFLECVQDMDHENMFWYRQDPGLGLRLIYFSYDVKMKEKGDIPEGYSVSREKKERFSLILESASTNQTSMYLCASSTSLAGGLYEQYFGPGTRLTVT.

J is TRBJ2-2 and V is TRBV7-9, with 7 bases fitting TRBD2. Germline lookup yields CDR1 SEHNR and CDR2 FQNEAQ (reference sequence). The CDR3 sequence is 14 residues long. The junction had 8 bases not matched to a gene; V was cut back by 7 bases and J by 6 bases. The CDR3 nucleotides read TGTGCCAGCACCCTGGCGGGAGTCCCCGGGGAGCTGTTTTTT. Amino acids: CASTLAGVPGELFF.